This T cell receptor (beta chain) was observed in a study of control samples from healthy donors and cancer patients. TCRdb keeps only in-frame clones here, not all; method: immunoSEQ multiplex PCR. The table shows 100,000 or so clones, with approximately 90% occurring only once. CDR3 length equals 13 residues. Trimming shortened V by 5 bases and J by 5 bases, and 13 bases separated the two germline ends. Germline V gene sequence: CDR1 SGHNT, CDR2 YENEEA. The sequencing input was blood. This sequence originates from a woman aged 30 to 39 in good health. The gene calls are TRBV11-3 and TRBJ2-7; D not resolved. The CDR3 region has the DNA TGTGCCAGCAGCCAAACCTTAGCCAACGAGCAGTACTTC. Protein product: CASSQTLANEQYF.